This TCR beta chain was captured in a study of control samples from healthy donors and cancer patients. The table came from immunoSEQ multiplex PCR; TCRdb's copy has only in-frame clones and leaves some out. Of roughly 130,000 clones listed, 75% to 95% are singletons. This clone was recorded only once. Germline V lookup: CDR1 WSHSY, CDR2 SAAADI. The CDR3 consists of 14 residues. The ends lost 8 bases at V and 6 bases at J; junction bases unmatched: 8. The genes are TRBV10-2 and TRBJ2-7; 12 bases match TRBD2. This TCR was sampled from a man aged 18 to 30 in good health. The sequencing sample was made of blood. The CDR3 loop reads CASRLAGAFSEQYV. CDR3 DNA sequence: TGCGCCAGCCGACTAGCGGGAGCATTCTCCGAGCAGTACGTC.